Each of the 20 T cell receptor beta chains below was sequenced from the same sample in a study of T cells in tuberculosis. Assay: immunoSEQ multiplex PCR; the TCRdb copy retains only in-frame clones and omits some. The table has 20,000 to 25,000 clones, approximately 90% seen once. Source material: PBMCs. The receptors stem from a donor between 10 and 35 years old with latent tuberculosis or without tuberculosis infection. Some clones in this sample may be carry-over from other donors' samples.

The V call is TRBV11-2, the J call TRBJ2-7; 7 bases line up with TRBD2. This CDR3 region has 14 residues. Germline CDR1 SGHAT, CDR2 FQNNGV. Germline trimming cut 8 bases from V and 8 bases from J; bases unmatched to any gene: 15. The CDR3: CASGLGVRVVQQYF. CDR3 in DNA: TGTGCCAGCGGACTAGGGGTTCGGGTGGTTCAGCAGTACTTC.

The chain has TRBV15 and TRBJ1-2; 9 bases line up with TRBD1. The CDR3 runs to 17 residues. Per germline, CDR1 LNHNV and CDR2 YYDKDF (reference sequence). The J segment lost 4 bases and the V segment lost 0 bases, leaving 9 bases of the junction unmatched. Here the CDR3 DNA reads TGTGCCACCAGCAGAGAATCGGCGGGACAGGGATTCTATGGCTACACCTTC. Amino acid sequence: CATSRESAGQGFYGYTF. Full variable domain (remainder filled in from reference TRBV15 and TRBJ1-2): DAMVIQNPRYQVTQFGKPVTLSCSQTLNHNVMYWYQQKSSQAPKLLFHYYDKDFNNEADTPDNFQSRRPNTSFCFLDIRSPGLGDTAMYLCATSRESAGQGFYGYTFGSGTRLTVV.

The rearrangement links TRBV28 to TRBJ2-7, with 10 bases identical to TRBD2. V lost 3 bases, J lost 3 bases, and 8 bases stayed unmatched. The CDR3 contains 16 residues. From germline, CDR1 is MDHEN and CDR2 SYDVKM. The CDR3 DNA sequence: TGTGCCAGCAGTTTCTCCACTAGCGGGGTCCTCTACGAGCAGTACTTC. Protein product: CASSFSTSGVLYEQYF.

J is TRBJ2-7 and V is TRBV23-1; no definite D call. TRBV23-1 is recorded as an ORF, its role being uncertain. Trimming cost V 4 bases and J 0 bases, with 7 bases left between them. The CDR3 extends over 13 amino acids. The CDR3 bases are TGCGCCAGCAGTCTCCGACTCTCCTACGAGCAGTACTTC. Translating it yields CASSLRLSYEQYF.

V usage is TRBV6-6 and J usage is TRBJ1-1; D possibly corresponds to TRBD1 (6 bases). The CDR3 has 13 amino acids. Germline values: CDR1 MNHNY, CDR2 SVGAGI (reference sequence). V gave up 6 bases and J gave up 0 bases, with 8 bases separating them. The CDR3 DNA sequence: TGTGCCAGCAGCGGACAGCTGAACACTGAAGCTTTCTTT. Its protein product is CASSGQLNTEAFF.

This clone was seen a single time. The chain is built from TRBV4-1 and TRBJ2-5; a weak D match, TRBD2 (5 bases). The CDR3 covers 13 residues. Per the germline V gene, CDR1 is MGHRA and CDR2 is YSYEKL. The germline V and J ends were trimmed by 4 bases and 2 bases, with 8 bases remaining between them. The CDR3 bases are TGCGCCAGCAGCCCGGGGATACAAGAGACCCAGTACTTC. The encoded protein is CASSPGIQETQYF.

The rearrangement links TRBV7-9 to TRBJ2-5; D is undetermined. CDR3 length: 12 residues. The V end lost 5 bases, the J end lost 5 bases, and 9 bases lay between the germline ends. Germline CDR1 is SEHNR and CDR2 is FQNEAQ (reference sequence). CDR3 sequence (DNA): TGTGCCAGCAGCCCCCTTCGGGAGACCCAGTACTTC. Translation: CASSPLRETQYF.

The chain combines TRBV27 with TRBJ1-1; tentatively, D is TRBD1 (5 bases). Germline CDR1 is MNHEY and CDR2 is SMNVEV (reference sequence). This CDR3 has 15 residues. V dropped 6 bases and J dropped 1 base, with 15 bases sitting between them. CDR3 region: CASSSGVRGNTEAFF. The CDR3 nucleotides are TGTGCCAGCAGCTCGGGGGTCCGCGGGAACACTGAAGCTTTCTTT.

This clone was picked up one time. This chain connects TRBV19 to TRBJ1-1, with D possibly matching TRBD1 (6 bases). CDR3 length equals 13 residues. V was shortened by 6 bases and J by 3 bases, with 11 bases between the two germline ends. Germline V gene lookup returns CDR1 LNHDA and CDR2 SQIVND (reference sequence). DNA of the CDR3: TGTGCCAGTAGAGGGCAGGGGCACACTGAAGCTTTCTTT. Encoded protein: CASRGQGHTEAFF. The full variable domain, completed using reference TRBV19 and TRBJ1-1, is DGGITQSPKYLFRKEGQNVTLSCEQNLNHDAMYWYRQDPGQGLRLIYYSQIVNDFQKGDIAEGYSVSREKKESFPLTVTSAQKNPTAFYLCASRGQGHTEAFFGQGTRLTVV.

A few counts support this clone. The CDR3 DNA is TGCGCCAGCAGCGTCGGGACTAGCGGCCTTGAGAGGAGCTCCTACGAGCAGTACTTC. Amino acid sequence: CASSVGTSGLERSSYEQYF. The gene calls are TRBV5-1 and TRBJ2-7, with 11 bases matching TRBD2. CDR1 SGHRS and CDR2 YFSETQ come from the germline V gene. After removal of 4 bases from V and 0 bases from J, the junction contained 15 bases not matched to a gene. The CDR3 consists of 19 residues.

The V call is TRBV6-1, the J call TRBJ2-2; no firm D call. Germline V gene sequence: CDR1 MNHNS, CDR2 SASEGT. Between the trimmed V and J ends, which lost 8 bases and 7 bases, there was a span of 11 bases. The CDR3 spans 12 residues. Written as DNA, the CDR3 is TGTGCCAGCCCTTCCGGTGGCGGGGAGCTGTTTTTT. This sequence encodes CASPSGGGELFF.

The V and J genes are TRBV9 and TRBJ1-1; D possibly corresponds to TRBD1 (5 bases). This CDR3 is 12 amino acids long. CDR1 and CDR2 (germline): SGDLS, YYNGEE. V was cut by 4 bases and J by 8 bases, with 12 bases left in between. CDR3 region: CASSNLGGEAFF. The CDR3 DNA reads as TGTGCCAGCAGCAACCTTGGGGGGGAAGCTTTCTTT.

This chain uses TRBV15 with TRBJ1-1; D not resolved. The CDR3 consists of 15 residues. From germline, CDR1 is LNHNV and CDR2 YYDKDF (reference sequence). Trimming left V 0 bases short and J 1 base short, with 9 bases between. The CDR3 nucleotides are TGTGCCACCAGCAGAGATCTGCGGTGGAACACTGAAGCTTTCTTT. It codes for CATSRDLRWNTEAFF.

This clone was seen a single time. CDR3 residues: CASSLYNEQFF. Here the CDR3 DNA reads TGTGCCAGCAGCCTCTACAATGAGCAGTTCTTC. The chain is built from TRBV6-5 and TRBJ2-1; no definite D call. Germline-derived CDR1 and CDR2 are MNHEY and SVGAGI. The CDR3 sequence is 11 residues long. Trimming shortened V by 6 bases and J by 3 bases, and 3 bases separated the two germline ends.

CDR3 region: CASSFNPLTTDYYEQYF. Here the CDR3 DNA reads TGCGCCAGCAGTTTCAACCCATTAACGACTGACTACTACGAGCAGTACTTC. The chain couples TRBV10-2 to TRBJ2-7, with D tentatively TRBD2 (5 bases). In germline, CDR1 is WSHSY, CDR2 SAAADI. The germline V and J ends were trimmed by 5 bases and 3 bases, with 23 bases remaining between them. CDR3 length equals 17 residues.

The chain is built from TRBV5-1 and TRBJ1-2, with 8 bases matching TRBD1. J lost 8 bases, V lost 3 bases, and 12 bases had no gene match. Germline V lookup: CDR1 SGHRS, CDR2 YFSETQ. The length of the CDR3 is 15 residues. For the CDR3, the DNA is TGCGCCAGCAGCTGGGACAGGCGACGAACTATGGGCTACACCTTC. It specifies CASSWDRRRTMGYTF.

The CDR3 region is CASSGQGSDTQYF. For the CDR3, the DNA is TGTGCCAGCAGTGGTCAGGGGTCGGATACGCAGTATTTT. V gene TRBV6-4 combines with J gene TRBJ2-3, with D possibly being TRBD1 (6 bases). The V and J ends lost 4 bases and 6 bases respectively, with 11 bases between them. The CDR3 has 13 residues. Germline assignment: CDR1 MRHNA and CDR2 SNTAGT.

The rearrangement uses TRBV29-1 and TRBJ1-1, with 10 bases identical to TRBD1. There are 12 residues in the CDR3. With V trimmed by 8 bases and J by 5 bases, 5 bases remained unmatched. CDR1 is SQVTM, CDR2 ANQGSEA, per germline. CDR3 bases: TGCAGCACCGGACAGGGGGAAACTGAAGCTTTCTTT. Protein sequence: CSTGQGETEAFF.

The chain recombines TRBV4-1 with TRBJ1-2; D gene uncertain. The CDR3 spans 15 residues. V lost 0 bases and J lost 2, with 10 bases in between. Germline-derived CDR1 and CDR2 are MGHRA and YSYEKL. CDR3 nucleotides: TGCGCCAGCAGCCAAGAGTACGGGGTCAACTATGGCTACACCTTC. This sequence encodes CASSQEYGVNYGYTF.

Written as DNA, the CDR3 is TGTGCTAGTGGTTGGACAGGGTCCCACGAGCAGTACTTC. Translation gives CASGWTGSHEQYF. The chain has TRBV12-5 and TRBJ2-7; TRBD1 aligns across 8 bases. The germline gives CDR1 LGHNT, CDR2 FRNRAP. V shed 4 bases and J 5 bases; nucleotides not matched to a gene: 4. The CDR3 is made up of 13 amino acids.